This entry describes one T cell receptor beta chain. No cognate antigen has been identified for it. Base qualities are not recorded, but no much larger clone differs from it by a single base. The CDR3 regions of human TCRbeta chains were analyzed by immunosequencing. Turning to the authors' computational methods: TCRs in the repertoires were matched against a reference library of SARS-CoV-2-specific TCRs that had been generated with the MIRA antigen-specificity platform. Breadth was defined as the fraction of unique TCRs that were SARS-CoV-2-associated, and depth was defined as the fraction of total T cells that were SARS-CoV-2-associated. Using the MIRA data, each spike-specific TCR was mapped to the spike region that the TCR reacts to and placed in a CD4 or CD8 class. Log10-transformed breadth and depth values were compared by one-way ANOVA with Sidak's multiple comparisons tests. TCRdb holds this immuneACCESS table with in-frame rearrangements only. Some clones are missing; in checked studies, unresolved V genes explain under half, and the rest has no known cause. That table gives V, J and clone size, and the DNA gave D and trimming. Across this sample there are 100,000 to 150,000 clones, with roughly 89% seen only once. The top ten clones comprise approximately 4.8% of the sample.

The data are from a study of T cell responses to AZD1222 COVID-19 vaccine (dated by TCRdb to about 2021). With respect to the entire study: AZD1222 recipients with second doses at about 4 weeks or about 12 weeks were pooled, because spike-specific TCR depth and breadth did not differ between schedules. A total of about 230 trial participants underwent TCR sequencing, of whom some 210 received two doses of AZD1222 and some 25 received two doses of the MenACWY control vaccine. Enrollment into the trials was organized by age into subgroups of 18-55, 56-69 and 70-plus years, and those subgroups contained roughly 140, 27 and 60 TCR-sequenced participants, respectively.

General conclusions and limits of the study: Because no day 14 peak-response samples were available, the repertoires could be characterized only after the peak T cell response. Reportedly, almost half of the unique spike-specific TCRs recognized epitopes lying outside the regions that are mutated in the B.1.351 and B.1.1.7 variants. Most participants were white British and females outnumbered males, and the authors suggested that clonal diversity may have been underestimated. The 56-69-year group was small, and its depth increase did not reach significance, likely because of low power. Conclusions about previously exposed vaccinees are limited because only six or seven AZD1222 recipients were SARS-CoV-2 seropositive at baseline. A significant rise in spike-specific TCR breadth and depth was observed after two AZD1222 doses relative to day 0 and relative to MenACWY recipients. The whole spike protein was spanned by vaccine-associated CD4 TCRs, and dominant responses were seen in regions 160-218 and 743-854.

This specimen's time point label, interpreted: baseline before first vaccination. Samples from vaccinated people were obtained from the UK trials COV001 and COV002, which included a single-blind randomized controlled phase 2/3 trial of AZD1222 (ChAdOx1 nCoV-19) in healthy adults. For TCRbeta chain sequencing, PBMC samples were collected from trial participants at day 0 and at day 28 after the second dose. The CDR3 covers 15 residues, taking in both the cysteine and the phenylalanine. Just CDR3 DNA is preserved here, 45 bases in frame from base 1. The germline V gene specifies SGHVS as CDR1 and FNYEAQ as CDR2. At the junction V is shortened by 0 bases and J by 8 bases; bases outside the gene matches: 5.

The input for sequencing was peripheral blood, taken on day 0 of AZD1222 vaccination. In this chain, TRBV7-6 is recombined with TRBJ2-1; 9 central nucleotides agree with TRBD1. The source of this sequence is an adult in good health. The sequenced DNA is TGTGCCAGCAGCTTAGCGGGTGACAGGGGGGATGAGCAGTTCTTC. This encodes CASSLAGDRGDEQFF.